Detailed here is one T cell receptor (beta chain). The data belong to a study of blood T cell repertoires in COVID-19. Study as a whole: T cells, B-cell-depleted T cells, or PBMCs provided the cDNA or gDNA that served as material.

Everyone who took part was roughly 18 to 89 years old, and they came from about 25 US areas. No more than 2 weeks before study entry, exposed participants had met a case of COVID-19. Using immunoSEQ multiplex PCR, the repertoire was profiled, and TCRdb retains in-frame clones only, with some absent. The data contain under 250,000 clones, under 90% of them singletons. The sequenced sample consisted of PBMCs or T cells enriched from blood (not recorded which). The TCR sequence derives from a woman between 45 and 65 years old who had been exposed to COVID-19.

The CDR3 DNA is TGTGCCAGCAGCCTTAAGACTAGCGGGGTAGTCCTAAGTGAGCAGTTCTTC. Amino acid sequence: CASSLKTSGVVLSEQFF. The V and J genes are TRBV7-6 and TRBJ2-1; 11 nucleotides line up with TRBD2. This CDR3 spans 17 amino acids. V shed 5 bases and J 9 bases; nucleotides not matched to a gene: 15. Germline values: CDR1 SGHVS, CDR2 FNYEAQ.